This passage covers 17 T cell receptor beta chains from one sample sequenced in a study of CD8 T cells in Susac syndrome. When the RNA was reverse transcribed, random hexamers were used with an input of roughly 0.45 to 1 ug. TCRdb called the immunoSEQ multiplex PCR reads again in MiXCR, with one record for every CDR3 protein. The table has more than 130,000 distinct CDR3 sequences, 85% to 95% seen once. Material for sequencing was CD8+ T cells from PBMCs. Receptor source: a human donor in good health.

This chain connects TRBV7-9 to TRBJ2-3; unclear D gene. CDR1 is SEHNR, CDR2 FQNEAQ, per germline (reference sequence). Deletions cut 5 bases from V and 5 bases from J, with 11 bases between. The CDR3 extends over 13 amino acids. This CDR3 reads CASSEGSGDTQYF. In DNA form, the CDR3 reads TGTGCCAGCAGCGAAGGATCGGGAGATACGCAGTATTTT.

The rearrangement joins TRBV7-8 to TRBJ2-4, with D hard to call. V dropped 0 bases and J dropped 0 bases, with 12 bases sitting between them. CDR3 length: 17 residues. The germline V gene encodes CDR1 SGHVS and CDR2 FQNEAQ. The CDR3 coding sequence is TGTGCCAGCAGCTTAGCAAAAGGGCCCCTAGCCAAAAACATTCAGTACTTC. This translates into CASSLAKGPLAKNIQYF.

In nucleotides, the CDR3 is TGTGCCAGCAGTCCAGGACAGGCCACCTTCTACGAGCAGTACTTC. Amino acid sequence: CASSPGQATFYEQYF. This chain links TRBV12-3 or TRBV12-4 with TRBJ2-7; 7 bases map to TRBD1. The CDR3 is 15 residues long. V was pared by 5 bases and J by 3 bases, with 10 bases of the junction left unmatched.

V gene TRBV20-1 combines with J gene TRBJ1-4, with a tentative D call TRBD1 (5 bases). Germline loops: CDR1 DFQATT, CDR2 SNEGSKA (reference sequence). The CDR3 has 12 amino acids. Between the trimmed V and J ends, which lost 7 bases and 7 bases, there was a span of 13 bases. CDR3 loop: CSVPAGGEKLFF. Written as DNA, the CDR3 is TGCAGTGTCCCTGCGGGGGGTGAAAAACTGTTTTTT.

This rearrangement joins TRBV19 to TRBJ2-7; 10 nucleotides agree with TRBD2. Looked up from germline, CDR1 is LNHDA and CDR2 is SQIVND (reference sequence). The CDR3 runs to 14 residues. Trimming cost V 3 bases and J 7 bases; bases outside gene matches: 6. The CDR3 nucleotides read TGTGCCAGTAGTATCCTAGCGGGAGCAGAAGAGCAGTACTTC. Its protein product is CASSILAGAEEQYF.

This chain links TRBV14 with TRBJ2-5; 7 bases are a match to TRBD2. V dropped 2 bases and J dropped 5; count of bases not matched to a gene: 5. CDR3 length: 14 amino acids. The V gene's germline CDR1 is SGHDN and CDR2 FVKESK. For the CDR3, the DNA is TGTGCCAGCAGCCAATATCGGGAGGTGGAGACCCAGTACTTC. Translation: CASSQYREVETQYF.

The rearrangement uses TRBV20-1 and TRBJ2-2; TRBD1 might be the D (7 bases). The CDR3 is made up of 15 amino acids. Trimming removed 0 bases at V and 3 bases at J, with 11 bases between. CDR1 is DFQATT, CDR2 SNEGSKA, per germline (reference sequence). CDR3 in amino acids: CSARDLRGDTGELFF. In DNA form, the CDR3 reads TGCAGTGCTAGAGATCTCAGGGGGGACACCGGGGAGCTGTTTTTT.

The genes are TRBV12-3 or TRBV12-4 and TRBJ2-1; unclear D gene. The V end lost 7 bases, the J end lost 7 bases, and 11 bases lay between the germline ends. CDR3 length: 12 amino acids. The CDR3 DNA is TGTGCCAGCACCGAGTCTGGGAATGAGCAGTTCTTC. Its protein is CASTESGNEQFF.

V gene TRBV28 combines with J gene TRBJ2-7; TRBD1 or TRBD2 may be the D gene (5 bases each). This CDR3 spans 12 amino acids. V gave up 10 bases and J gave up 5 bases, with 15 bases separating them. CDR1 MDHEN and CDR2 SYDVKM come from the germline V gene. CDR3 nucleotide sequence: TGTGCCACCGGGGAAGGGGCTGACGAGCAGTACTTC. Amino acids: CATGEGADEQYF. The complete variable domain, with remaining parts taken from reference TRBV28 and TRBJ2-7, reads DVKVTQSSRYLVKRTGEKVFLECVQDMDHENMFWYRQDPGLGLRLIYFSYDVKMKEKGDIPEGYSVSREKKERFSLILESASTNQTSMYLCATGEGADEQYFGPGTRLTVT.

This sequence joins TRBV20-1 and TRBJ2-3, with a tentative D call TRBD2 (6 bases). This CDR3 contains 14 residues. Between the trimmed V and J ends, which lost 2 bases and 8 bases, there was a span of 17 bases. Germline lookup yields CDR1 DFQATT and CDR2 SNEGSKA (reference sequence). The CDR3 sequence: CSARWGTPAGTQYF. Here the CDR3 DNA reads TGCAGTGCTAGATGGGGGACTCCCGCGGGTACGCAGTATTTT.

Only one count was recorded for this clonotype. This chain joins TRBV29-1 and TRBJ2-2, with unresolved D. CDR1 and CDR2 from the germline V gene are SQVTM and ANQGSEA. The length of the CDR3 is 12 residues. V was pared by 7 bases and J by 7 bases, with 13 bases between. In nucleotides, the CDR3 is TGCAGCGCCTTTAAGGGTATCGGGGAGCTGTTTTTT. Protein: CSAFKGIGELFF.

The chain is built from TRBV6-5 and TRBJ2-5; D possibly corresponds to TRBD1 (5 bases). Trimming removed 2 bases at V and 5 bases at J, with 9 bases between. Germline CDR1 is MNHEY and CDR2 is SVGAGI. The CDR3 is 13 amino acids. The CDR3 DNA sequence: TGTGCCAGCAGTTACCAGGCAGGGGAGACCCAGTACTTC. This translates into CASSYQAGETQYF.

The CDR3 DNA reads as TGCAGCGCCTTAGGAACAGGGACTAACTACGAGCAGTACTTC. Its protein product is CSALGTGTNYEQYF. The chain uses TRBV29-1 and TRBJ2-7, with D perhaps matching TRBD2 (7 bases). The ends were cut back, 7 bases at V and 3 bases at J, with 19 bases in the middle. Germline V gene data show CDR1 as SQVTM and CDR2 as ANQGSEA. This CDR3 spans 14 amino acids.

The genes are TRBV29-1 and TRBJ2-1, with 11 bases aligning to TRBD2. V dropped 6 bases and J dropped 0; count of bases not matched to a gene: 16. The CDR3 is 19 residues long. The V gene's germline CDR1 is SQVTM and CDR2 ANQGSEA. The CDR3 DNA follows: TGCAGCGTGGACACCGGGCTAGCGGGAGGCCACAGCTCCTACAATGAGCAGTTCTTC. The encoded protein is CSVDTGLAGGHSSYNEQFF.

The V and J genes are TRBV29-1 and TRBJ2-7, with D perhaps TRBD2 (5 bases). There are 11 residues in the CDR3. V was cut by 3 bases and J by 3 bases, with 6 bases left in between. The germline CDR1 and CDR2 sequences are SQVTM and ANQGSEA. Here the CDR3 DNA reads TGCAGCGTTGATACTAGCTACGAGCAGTACTTC. Amino acid sequence: CSVDTSYEQYF.

CDR3 in amino acids: CASSPAGRNEQFF. The CDR3 DNA sequence: TGTGCCAGCAGTCCTGCGGGGCGCAATGAGCAGTTCTTC. The gene calls are TRBV7-9 and TRBJ2-1; tentatively, D is TRBD2 (6 bases). Trimming took 6 bases from V and 6 from J, leaving 12 bases between them. The V gene's germline CDR1 is SEHNR and CDR2 FQNEAQ (reference sequence). The CDR3 contains 13 residues.

This clonotype was seen only once. The chain employs TRBV6-1 and TRBJ2-1, with D uncertain. CDR1 is MNHNS, CDR2 SASEGT, per germline. The CDR3 consists of 12 residues. Trimming stripped 7 bases from V and 5 bases from J, with 9 bases between. The CDR3 DNA sequence: TGTGCCAGCATCTTCCACAACAATGAGCAGTTCTTC. Its protein product is CASIFHNNEQFF.